Below are 10 T cell receptor beta chains sequenced from a single sample in a study of blood T cell repertoires in COVID-19. Some clones are missing from TCRdb's copy, which holds only in-frame ones; the method was immunoSEQ multiplex PCR. The sample comprises approximately 34,000 clones, approximately 84% of which are singletons, and about 3% rests with the top ten. Sequencing input: peripheral blood. The receptors shown here come from a man in his 70s with COVID-19, enrolled during active disease.

J is TRBJ2-6 and V is TRBV19; 8 bases are a match to TRBD1. CDR1 and CDR2 from the germline V gene are LNHDA and SQIVND (reference sequence). There are 18 residues in the CDR3. With V trimmed by 5 bases and J by 0 bases, 9 bases remained unmatched. CDR3 in DNA: TGTGCCAGTAGTGTTCACCGGGACAGGTACTCTGGGGCCAACGTCCTGACTTTC. This gives the protein CASSVHRDRYSGANVLTF.

This clone was seen a handful of times. V and J are TRBV3-1 (or the pseudogene TRBV3-2) and TRBJ1-1, with 7 bases aligning to TRBD1. The ends lost 0 bases at V and 3 bases at J; junction bases unmatched: 1. Per the germline V gene, CDR1 is LGHDT and CDR2 is YNNKEL (reference sequence). CDR3 length: 14 residues. The CDR3 coding sequence is TGTGCCAGCAGCCAAGAAGGGGGCTACACTGAAGCTTTCTTT. Amino acids: CASSQEGGYTEAFF.

The J gene is TRBJ2-1, the V gene TRBV29-1; 9 bases agree with TRBD1. The J segment lost 8 bases and the V segment lost 4 bases, leaving 9 bases of the junction unmatched. This CDR3 has 14 amino acids. The germline CDR1 and CDR2 sequences are SQVTM and ANQGSEA. CDR3 in DNA: TGCAGCGTTGTCTGGGGACAGGGATTGGATGAGCAGTTCTTC. Its protein is CSVVWGQGLDEQFF.

This chain joins TRBV6-1 and TRBJ2-1; TRBD2 matches 12 bases. The trim removed 1 base at V and 8 bases at J, leaving 3 bases unmatched. From germline, CDR1 is MNHNS and CDR2 SASEGT. CDR3 length: 15 residues. The CDR3 nucleotides read TGTGCCAGCAGTGAAGGACTAGCGGGAGTGTATGAGCAGTTCTTC. Encoded protein: CASSEGLAGVYEQFF.

The chain recombines TRBV5-4 with TRBJ1-2, with TRBD1 matching 9 bases. The CDR3 totals 16 residues. V gave up 5 bases and J gave up 2 bases; unmatched junction bases: 10. Germline values: CDR1 SGHNT, CDR2 YYREEE (reference sequence). CDR3 protein: CASRDRGSTANYGYTF. CDR3 bases: TGTGCCAGCAGGGACAGGGGATCGACGGCCAACTATGGCTACACCTTC.

The gene calls are TRBV10-3 and TRBJ2-1; 9 nucleotides line up with TRBD2. This CDR3 is 17 amino acids long. CDR1 ENHRY and CDR2 SYGVKD come from the germline V gene. The ends lost 3 bases at V and 0 bases at J; junction bases unmatched: 6. CDR3 in amino acids: CAISDASGTSSYNEQFF. DNA for the CDR3: TGTGCCATCAGTGATGCTAGCGGGACGAGCTCCTACAATGAGCAGTTCTTC.

The gene calls are TRBV7-2 and TRBJ1-2, with 9 bases matching TRBD1. This CDR3 spans 14 amino acids. Per the germline V gene, CDR1 is SGHTA and CDR2 is FQGNSA. V was pared by 5 bases and J by 5 bases, with 6 bases of the junction left unmatched. CDR3 sequence reads: CASSDRDRVYGYTF. The CDR3 nucleotides are TGTGCCAGCAGCGACCGGGACAGGGTGTATGGCTACACCTTC.

This clone has more than one count but fewer than ten. The V gene is TRBV5-1, the J gene TRBJ1-5; TRBD1 matches 7 bases. Trimming cost V 0 bases and J 5 bases; bases outside gene matches: 2. Germline V gene lookup returns CDR1 SGHRS and CDR2 YFSETQ. The CDR3 loop spans 14 amino acids. The CDR3 protein is CASSLGQGHQPQHF. As DNA, the CDR3 is TGCGCCAGCAGCTTGGGACAGGGTCATCAGCCCCAGCATTTT.

This chain links TRBV27 with TRBJ2-7; the match to TRBD1 covers 10 bases. CDR1 is MNHEY and CDR2 is SMNVEV in the germline V gene (reference sequence). This CDR3 contains 14 residues. Germline trimming cut 4 bases from V and 2 bases from J; bases unmatched to any gene: 2. The CDR3 DNA sequence: TGTGCCAGCAGTTACGGGACAGGGGCCTACGAGCAGTACTTC. Amino acids: CASSYGTGAYEQYF.

V gene TRBV5-4 combines with J gene TRBJ2-1, with a weak D call TRBD2 (7 bases). Germline V gene lookup returns CDR1 SGHNT and CDR2 YYREEE (reference sequence). The CDR3 is made up of 15 amino acids. Trimming pared 0 bases from V and 8 bases from J, leaving 15 bases between. The CDR3 coding sequence is TGTGCCAGCAGCTTGGTCGGGGGGCTATGGGATGAGCAGTTCTTC. Protein product: CASSLVGGLWDEQFF.